This T cell receptor (beta chain) was identified in a study of blood T cell repertoires in COVID-19. About the research overall: COVID-19 samples, acute and convalescent, were from the United States, Italy and Spain. The analysed material was cDNA or gDNA that came from T cells, B-cell-depleted T cells, or PBMCs.

The Seattle patients, enrolled during active infection, were followed longitudinally. A few counts support this clone. Per the authors' pipeline: Nucleated cell counts were estimated from reference gene primer amplification. Only in-frame clones appear in the TCRdb table, and some are missing; sequencing was by immunoSEQ multiplex PCR. V and J calls and clone size are those listed in that table; D and trimming were worked out from the DNA. This sample yields 300,000 to 400,000 clones, of which about 89% are seen a single time; under 6.5% belongs to the top ten. Germline lookup yields CDR1 KGHSH and CDR2 LQKENI. V lost 3 bases and J lost 0, with 11 bases in between. CDR3 length: 16 amino acids.

This receptor was identified in a woman in her forties or fifties with COVID-19, enrolled during active disease. The sequencing sample was made of peripheral blood. V and J are TRBV18 and TRBJ2-2, with D maybe TRBD1 (6 bases). The CDR3 loop is CASSPSGAPNTGELFF. The CDR3 bases are TGTGCCAGCTCACCGTCAGGGGCCCCGAACACCGGGGAGCTGTTTTTT.